The source of this TCR beta chain is a study of OX40 agonist ivuxolimab in advanced cancers. Sequencing was performed with immunoSEQ multiplex PCR; in TCRdb, only in-frame clones are kept and a portion is missing. The sample holds around 65,000 clones; about 91% are singletons and the top ten take roughly 13%. The TCR sequence derives from an adult with an advanced solid tumor such as melanoma, head and neck, liver or kidney cancer. The input for sequencing was CD4+ or CD8+ T cells sorted from blood, taken in a trial of the OX40 agonist ivuxolimab.

CDR3 nucleotide sequence: TGTGCCAGCGGGTTTGGGAATGAAAAACTGTTTTTT. Amino acid sequence: CASGFGNEKLFF. This chain links TRBV7-9 with TRBJ1-4; D is uncertain. Deletions cut 8 bases from V and 5 bases from J, with 9 bases between. Germline CDR1 is SEHNR and CDR2 is FQNEAQ (reference sequence). The CDR3 loop spans 12 amino acids.